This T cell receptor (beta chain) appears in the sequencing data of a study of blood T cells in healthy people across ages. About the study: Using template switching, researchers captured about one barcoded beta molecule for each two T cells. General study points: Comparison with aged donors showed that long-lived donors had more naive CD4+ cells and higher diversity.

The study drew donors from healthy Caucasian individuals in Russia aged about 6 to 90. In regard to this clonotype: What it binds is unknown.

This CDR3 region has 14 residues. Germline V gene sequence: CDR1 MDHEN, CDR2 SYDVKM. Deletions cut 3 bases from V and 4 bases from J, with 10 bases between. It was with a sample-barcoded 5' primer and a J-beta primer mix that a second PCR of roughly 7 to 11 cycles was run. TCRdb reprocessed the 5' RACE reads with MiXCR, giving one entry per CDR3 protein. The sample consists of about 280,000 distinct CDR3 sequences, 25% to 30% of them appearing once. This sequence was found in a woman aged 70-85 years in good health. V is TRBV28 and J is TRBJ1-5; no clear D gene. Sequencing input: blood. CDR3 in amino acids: CASSFASENQPQHF. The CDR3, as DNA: TGTGCCAGCAGTTTTGCGTCGGAGAATCAGCCCCAGCATTTT.